The 29 T cell receptor beta chains listed next were all sequenced from one sample in a study of vaccination and CD4 T cells after COVID-19. Which antigens these TCRs recognize remains unknown. Sequencing of the DNA from cultured CD4+ T cells was carried out with the Oncomine TCR Beta short-read assay. TCRdb itself ran the PCR reads through MiXCR, one entry per CDR3 protein. The sample yields almost 15,000 distinct CDR3 sequences, about 31% seen once. The treatment is: approximately nine-day PBMC culture with coronavirus spike peptide pools or control peptides (ViraFEST assay). The sequenced sample was cultured CD4+ T cells from blood. These receptors originate from a human donor with COVID-19.

As regards this clonotype: The CDR3 end shows no conserved phenylalanine or tryptophan, and so a read error is likely. The rearrangement joins TRBV7-3 to TRBJ2-5, with D maybe TRBD1 (6 bases). Trimming pared 2 bases from V and 5 bases from J, leaving 15 bases between. The CDR3 has 15 amino acids. Germline-derived CDR1 and CDR2 are SGHTA and FQGTGA. CDR3 amino acids: CASSLGGRGSETQYL. CDR3 nucleotides: TGTGCCAGCAGCTTAGGTGGCAGGGGTTCCGAGACCCAGTACCTC.

V gene TRBV24-1 combines with J gene TRBJ1-1; unclear D gene. Germline values: CDR1 KGHDR, CDR2 SFDVKD. Trimming removed 6 bases from V and 5 bases from J, with 15 bases in between. The CDR3 totals 14 residues. The CDR3 protein is CATSPGEGTTEAFF. The CDR3 nucleotides are TGTGCCACCAGTCCTGGGGAAGGAACAACTGAAGCTTTCTTT.

This clonotype was counted only a few times. The chain recombines TRBV19 with TRBJ1-5, with 9 bases fitting TRBD1. Trimming removed 10 bases from V and 1 base from J; junction bases left unmatched: 11. This CDR3 is built from 16 residues. Looked up from germline, CDR1 is LNHDA and CDR2 is SQIVND (reference sequence). In DNA form, the CDR3 reads TGTGCCAACCTTGACAGGGGGAGGGAAAGCAATCAGCCCCAGCATTTT. It encodes CANLDRGRESNQPQHF. The full variable domain, in which reference TRBV19 and TRBJ1-5 provide the parts outside the CDR3, is DGGITQSPKYLFRKEGQNVTLSCEQNLNHDAMYWYRQDPGQGLRLIYYSQIVNDFQKGDIAEGYSVSREKKESFPLTVTSAQKNPTAFYLCANLDRGRESNQPQHFGDGTRLSIL.

The chain recombines TRBV28 with TRBJ1-5; 12 nucleotides align to TRBD1. The CDR3 consists of 15 residues. V dropped 4 bases and J dropped 6; count of bases not matched to a gene: 4. The germline V gene encodes CDR1 MDHEN and CDR2 SYDVKM. The DNA for the CDR3 is TGTGCCAGCAGTTCGGGACAGGGGGCGAGTCAGCCCCAGCATTTT. Its protein is CASSSGQGASQPQHF.

This clonotype was detected a few times. V is TRBV20-1 and J is TRBJ2-5, with D tentatively TRBD1 (6 bases). Germline-derived CDR1 and CDR2 are DFQATT and SNEGSKA (reference sequence). The CDR3 has 16 amino acids. The V end lost 0 bases, the J end lost 4 bases, and 18 bases lay between the germline ends. CDR3 nucleotide sequence: TGCAGTGCTAGAGACGCTCTTCAGGGGAATAGAGAGACCCAGTACTTC. This translates into CSARDALQGNRETQYF.

In its sample, this clonotype was seen a few times. The chain is built from TRBV7-8 and TRBJ2-2, with 8 bases identical to TRBD1. In germline, CDR1 is SGHVS, CDR2 FQNEAQ. Trimming removed 7 bases from V and 3 bases from J; junction bases left unmatched: 4. The CDR3 loop spans 14 amino acids. The CDR3 is CASIRTGYTGELFF. Written as DNA, the CDR3 is TGTGCCAGCATAAGGACAGGGTACACCGGGGAGCTGTTTTTT. Looking up the rest from reference TRBV7-8 and TRBJ2-2 gives the full variable domain: GAGVSQSPRYKVAKRGQDVALRCDPISGHVSLFWYQQALGQGPEFLTYFQNEAQLDKSGLPSDRFFAERPEGSVSTLKIQRTQQEDSAVYLCASIRTGYTGELFFGEGSRLTVL.

This clonotype was observed a few times. The V gene is TRBV7-2, the J gene TRBJ1-2; the D is unclear. V was shortened by 5 bases and J by 6 bases, with 13 bases between the two germline ends. The CDR3 consists of 13 residues. Per germline, CDR1 SGHTA and CDR2 FQGNSA. The CDR3 DNA reads as TGTGCCAGCAGCCCCGGTAATCCCAATGGCTACACCTTC. It encodes CASSPGNPNGYTF.

The chain has TRBV6-5 and TRBJ2-3; no clear D. V was shortened by 4 bases and J by 4 bases, with 15 bases between the two germline ends. The germline gives CDR1 MNHEY, CDR2 SVGAGI. The CDR3 covers 15 residues. The CDR3 region is CASSSPSGPSDTQYF. In nucleotides, the CDR3 is TGTGCCAGCAGTTCCCCCTCGGGCCCATCAGATACGCAGTATTTT.

The V and J genes are TRBV14 and TRBJ1-2; a weak D match, TRBD1 (5 bases). The V end lost 3 bases, the J end lost 5 bases, and 19 bases lay between the germline ends. The germline V gene encodes CDR1 SGHDN and CDR2 FVKESK. The CDR3 is 16 amino acids. CDR3 region: CASSQRGRGPLYGYTF. In nucleotides, the CDR3 is TGTGCCAGCAGCCAGAGGGGCAGAGGCCCCCTATATGGCTACACCTTC. Using reference TRBV14 and TRBJ1-2 for the parts outside the CDR3, the full variable domain is EAGVTQFPSHSVIEKGQTVTLRCDPISGHDNLYWYRRVMGKEIKFLLHFVKESKQDESGMPNNRFLAERTGGTYSTLKVQPAELEDSGVYFCASSQRGRGPLYGYTFGSGTRLTVV.

This clonotype was seen only a few times. The CDR3: CASRNDQGASEAFF. CDR3 nucleotides: TGTGCCAGCAGAAACGATCAGGGGGCGTCTGAAGCTTTCTTT. The chain is built from TRBV7-9 and TRBJ1-1; 8 bases are shared with TRBD1. Trimming cost V 6 bases and J 6 bases; bases outside gene matches: 9. The CDR3 is 14 amino acids. Germline CDR1 is SEHNR and CDR2 is FQNEAQ (reference sequence).

The gene calls are TRBV19 and TRBJ1-6, with TRBD1 as a possible D gene (6 bases). The CDR3 contains 15 residues. Trimming removed 7 bases from V and 9 bases from J, with 19 bases in between. Germline V lookup: CDR1 LNHDA, CDR2 SQIVND (reference sequence). The CDR3 bases are TGTGCCAGTACCGACTCCAGGGGAAGCGGTTCACCCCTCCACTTT. Protein product: CASTDSRGSGSPLHF.

The gene calls are TRBV2 and TRBJ2-3; D may match TRBD1 or TRBD2 (5 bases each). Germline V gives CDR1 SNHLY, CDR2 FYNNEI. The germline V and J ends were trimmed by 10 bases and 5 bases, with 22 bases remaining between them. This CDR3 spans 15 amino acids. The CDR3 sequence: CATNRDVRQGDTQYF. CDR3 in DNA: TGTGCCACCAACCGGGACGTGAGGCAGGGAGATACGCAGTATTTT.

This clonotype showed up just once. The chain couples TRBV7-9 to TRBJ1-4, with D uncertain. There are 14 residues in the CDR3. Germline V CDR1 and CDR2: SEHNR, FQNEAQ (reference sequence). The V end was cut by 3 bases, the J end by 4 bases, with 9 bases between. CDR3 sequence: CASSFAGSNEKLFF. Here the CDR3 DNA reads TGTGCCAGCAGCTTTGCGGGCAGTAATGAAAAACTGTTTTTT.

The chain employs TRBV30 and TRBJ1-3; D is undetermined. This CDR3 region has 12 residues. Germline V lookup: CDR1 GTSNPN, CDR2 SVGIG (reference sequence). Trimming left V 7 bases short and J 0 bases short, with 7 bases between. CDR3: CASSGSGNTIYF. The CDR3 coding sequence is TGTGCCTCCTCGGGCTCTGGAAACACCATATATTTT.

CDR3 DNA sequence: TGCGCCAGCAGAGGCAGGGGCAGCACCGGGGAGCTGTTTTTT. Encoded protein: CASRGRGSTGELFF. This chain links TRBV10-1 with TRBJ2-2; D possibly corresponds to TRBD1 (6 bases). CDR1 is WNHNN and CDR2 is SYGVQD in the germline V gene (reference sequence). Trimming removed 6 bases from V and 4 bases from J, with 12 bases in between. The CDR3 runs 14 residues.

The chain carries TRBV27 and TRBJ2-5; 7 positions match TRBD2. The CDR3 is 16 amino acids. CDR1 is MNHEY, CDR2 SMNVEV, per germline (reference sequence). J lost 9 bases, V lost 6 bases, and 19 bases had no gene match. This CDR3 reads CASSQASGTTLRAQYF. The CDR3 bases are TGTGCCAGCAGCCAGGCCTCCGGGACTACCTTGAGGGCCCAGTACTTC.

This chain joins TRBV7-9 and TRBJ2-3; no clear D. V was pared by 5 bases and J by 4 bases, with 10 bases between. CDR1 and CDR2 from the germline V gene are SEHNR and FQNEAQ (reference sequence). The CDR3 spans 13 residues. CDR3 loop: CASSPRTADTQYF. DNA for the CDR3: TGTGCCAGCAGCCCTAGGACGGCAGATACGCAGTATTTT.

The sample holds a few counts of this clonotype. The chain has TRBV11-2 and TRBJ1-2; D call uncertain. Germline CDR1 is SGHAT and CDR2 is FQNNGV. Trimming shortened V by 3 bases and J by 2 bases, and 13 bases separated the two germline ends. The CDR3 is 15 amino acids. The CDR3 protein is CASSLGSRRNYGYTF. The CDR3 DNA is TGTGCCAGCAGCTTGGGGTCCCGGAGAAACTATGGCTACACCTTC.

The gene calls are TRBV24-1 and TRBJ1-5, with a possible D match to TRBD1 (5 bases). Trimming shortened V by 5 bases and J by 6 bases, and 16 bases separated the two germline ends. CDR1 KGHDR and CDR2 SFDVKD come from the germline V gene. This CDR3 contains 15 residues. CDR3 sequence reads: CATSGGVGGSQPQHF. The CDR3, as DNA: TGTGCCACCAGTGGTGGTGTTGGGGGGAGTCAGCCCCAGCATTTT.

This clonotype was seen a handful of times. The chain employs TRBV25-1 and TRBJ1-5; D possibly corresponds to TRBD1 (5 bases). This CDR3 spans 16 amino acids. V lost 3 bases and J lost 0, with 12 bases in between. The germline V gene has CDR1 MGHDK and CDR2 SYGVNS. CDR3 in DNA: TGTGCCAGCAGTGATCTCGTAGGGGATAGCAATCAGCCCCAGCATTTT. Its translation: CASSDLVGDSNQPQHF.

Only a few counts were recorded for this clonotype. The chain combines TRBV11-2 with TRBJ2-3; tentative D call: TRBD1 (5 bases). The germline CDR1 and CDR2 sequences are SGHAT and FQNNGV. The germline V and J ends were trimmed by 1 base and 7 bases, with 6 bases remaining between them. There are 12 residues in the CDR3. CDR3 coding DNA: TGTGCCAGCAGCTTAGGACAGAATACGCAGTATTTT. Protein product: CASSLGQNTQYF.

A few counts support this clonotype. The chain couples TRBV6-5 to TRBJ2-2; possibly TRBD1 or TRBD2 for D (5 bases each). The CDR3 covers 15 residues. Looked up from germline, CDR1 is MNHEY and CDR2 is SVGAGI. Trimming left V 3 bases short and J 4 bases short, with 12 bases between. The CDR3 is CASSYRGEATGELFF. The CDR3 DNA reads TGTGCCAGCAGTTATAGGGGAGAGGCCACCGGGGAGCTGTTTTTT.

The V and J genes are TRBV6-1 and TRBJ1-6, with D uncertain. V shed 5 bases and J shed 6 bases, with 14 bases lying between them. Germline CDR1 reads MNHNS; CDR2 reads SASEGT. The CDR3 is 15 amino acids. The CDR3 nucleotides are TGTGCCAGCAGTATGAGACCGAATCCTAATTCACCCCTCCACTTT. It encodes CASSMRPNPNSPLHF.

The chain employs TRBV19 and TRBJ2-2; D uncertain. The V and J ends lost 5 bases and 7 bases respectively, with 11 bases between them. The CDR3 is made up of 13 amino acids. Germline V gives CDR1 LNHDA, CDR2 SQIVND (reference sequence). The CDR3 is CASSSLGGGELFF. CDR3 in DNA: TGTGCCAGTAGTTCGCTCGGCGGCGGGGAGCTGTTTTTT.

The table lists this clonotype with a few counts. The CDR3: CASSAGQKNTEAFF. The CDR3 nucleotides are TGTGCCAGTAGTGCCGGACAGAAGAACACTGAAGCTTTCTTT. The chain employs TRBV19 and TRBJ1-1, with TRBD1 as a possible D gene (6 bases). Trimming removed 5 bases from V and 1 base from J, with 11 bases in between. CDR1 is LNHDA and CDR2 is SQIVND in the germline V gene (reference sequence). This CDR3 has 14 amino acids.

The chain recombines TRBV11-2 with TRBJ2-5; D could derive from TRBD1 or TRBD2 (5 bases each). Germline loops: CDR1 SGHAT, CDR2 FQNNGV. The CDR3 is 14 residues long. The V end was cut by 5 bases, the J end by 5 bases, with 15 bases between. CDR3 amino acids: CASSPGTLRETQYF. CDR3 DNA sequence: TGTGCCAGCAGCCCGGGGACCCTCCGGGAGACCCAGTACTTC.

The chain combines TRBV19 with TRBJ1-5, with TRBD1 as a possible D gene (5 bases). V lost 5 bases to trimming and J lost 4 bases, with 9 bases between them. This CDR3 comprises 13 residues. Germline V gives CDR1 LNHDA, CDR2 SQIVND (reference sequence). As DNA, the CDR3 is TGTGCCAGTAGTTCGGACACAAATCAGCCCCAGCATTTT. Its protein product is CASSSDTNQPQHF.

The chain has TRBV11-1 and TRBJ2-1; 12 bases align to TRBD2. CDR1 SGHAT and CDR2 FQDESV come from the germline V gene (reference sequence). V dropped 5 bases and J dropped 7; count of bases not matched to a gene: 12. The CDR3 contains 17 residues. CDR3 nucleotide sequence: TGTGCCAGCAGCACCCACTTACTAGCGGGGGGAGGTAATGAGCAGTTCTTC. Amino acids: CASSTHLLAGGGNEQFF.

The V gene is TRBV7-9, the J gene TRBJ2-3; no clear D gene. Between the trimmed V and J ends, which lost 10 bases and 2 bases, there was a span of 13 bases. Germline CDR1 and CDR2: SEHNR and FQNEAQ (reference sequence). The length of the CDR3 is 13 residues. Here the CDR3 DNA reads TGTGCCACCCCTAGTGGGATCACAGATACGCAGTATTTT. It yields the protein CATPSGITDTQYF.